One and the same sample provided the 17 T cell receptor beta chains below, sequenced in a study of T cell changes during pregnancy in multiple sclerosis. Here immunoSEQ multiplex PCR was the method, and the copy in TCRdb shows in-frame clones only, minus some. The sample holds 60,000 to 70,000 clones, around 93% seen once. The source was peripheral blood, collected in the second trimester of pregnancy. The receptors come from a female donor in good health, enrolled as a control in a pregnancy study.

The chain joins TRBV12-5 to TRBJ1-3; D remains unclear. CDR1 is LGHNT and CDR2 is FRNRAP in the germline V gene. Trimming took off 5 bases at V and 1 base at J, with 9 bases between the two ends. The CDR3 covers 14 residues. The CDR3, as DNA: TGTGCTAGTGGTCCCTCCGGGTCTGGAAACACCATATATTTT. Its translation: CASGPSGSGNTIYF.

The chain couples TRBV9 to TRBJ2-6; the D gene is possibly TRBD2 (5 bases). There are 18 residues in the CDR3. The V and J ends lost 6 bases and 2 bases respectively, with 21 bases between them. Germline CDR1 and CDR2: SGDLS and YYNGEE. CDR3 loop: CASTPESPGVAGANVLTF. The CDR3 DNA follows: TGTGCCAGCACCCCAGAGTCCCCCGGGGTCGCTGGGGCCAACGTCCTGACTTTC.

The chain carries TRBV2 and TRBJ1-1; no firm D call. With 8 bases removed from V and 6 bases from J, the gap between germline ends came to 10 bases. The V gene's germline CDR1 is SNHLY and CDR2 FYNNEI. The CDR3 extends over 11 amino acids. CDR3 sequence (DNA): TGTGCCAGCGGTATCTCGGCTGAAGCTTTCTTT. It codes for CASGISAEAFF.

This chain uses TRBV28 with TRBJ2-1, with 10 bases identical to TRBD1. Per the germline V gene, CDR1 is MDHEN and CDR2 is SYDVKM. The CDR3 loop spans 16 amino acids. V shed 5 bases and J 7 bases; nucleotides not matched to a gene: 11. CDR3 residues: CASSTTGTGEGNEQFF. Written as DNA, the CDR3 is TGTGCCAGCAGTACTACCGGGACAGGGGAGGGAAATGAGCAGTTCTTC.

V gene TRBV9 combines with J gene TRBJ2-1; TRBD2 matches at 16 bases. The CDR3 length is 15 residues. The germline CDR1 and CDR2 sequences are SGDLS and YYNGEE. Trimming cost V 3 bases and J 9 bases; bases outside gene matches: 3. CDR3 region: CASSAGLAGGTEQFF. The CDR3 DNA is TGTGCCAGCAGCGCGGGACTAGCGGGGGGGACTGAGCAGTTCTTC. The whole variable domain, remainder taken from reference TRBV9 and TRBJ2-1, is DSGVTQTPKHLITATGQRVTLRCSPRSGDLSVYWYQQSLDQGLQFLIQYYNGEERAKGNILERFSAQQFPDLHSELNLSSLELGDSALYFCASSAGLAGGTEQFFGPGTRLTVL.

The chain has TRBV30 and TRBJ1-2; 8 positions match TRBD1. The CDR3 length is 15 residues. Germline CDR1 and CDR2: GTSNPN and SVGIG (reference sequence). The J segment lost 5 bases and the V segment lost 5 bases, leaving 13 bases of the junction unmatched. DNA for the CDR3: TGTGCCTGGGTGTGGGGGACAGGCCTCCAGTATGGCTACACCTTC. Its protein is CAWVWGTGLQYGYTF.

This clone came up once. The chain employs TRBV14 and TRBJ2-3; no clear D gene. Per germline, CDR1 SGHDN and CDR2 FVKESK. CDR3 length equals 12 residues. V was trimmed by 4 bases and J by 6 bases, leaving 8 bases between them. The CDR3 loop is CASSPRVDTQYF. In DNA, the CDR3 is TGTGCCAGCAGCCCTAGAGTGGATACGCAGTATTTT. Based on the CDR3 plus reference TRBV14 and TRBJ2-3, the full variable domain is EAGVTQFPSHSVIEKGQTVTLRCDPISGHDNLYWYRRVMGKEIKFLLHFVKESKQDESGMPNNRFLAERTGGTYSTLKVQPAELEDSGVYFCASSPRVDTQYFGPGTRLTVL.

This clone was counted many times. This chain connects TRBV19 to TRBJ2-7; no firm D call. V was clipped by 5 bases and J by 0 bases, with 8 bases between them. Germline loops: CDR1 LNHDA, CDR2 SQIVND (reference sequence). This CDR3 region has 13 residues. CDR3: CASSGSSSYEQYF. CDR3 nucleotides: TGTGCCAGTAGTGGTAGCAGCTCCTACGAGCAGTACTTC.

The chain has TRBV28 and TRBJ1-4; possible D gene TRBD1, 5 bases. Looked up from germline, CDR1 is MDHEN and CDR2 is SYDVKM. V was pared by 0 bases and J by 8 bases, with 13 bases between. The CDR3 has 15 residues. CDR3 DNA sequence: TGTGCCAGCAGTTTATGGGTGCAGGGTCGCGAAAAACTGTTTTTT. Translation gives CASSLWVQGREKLFF.

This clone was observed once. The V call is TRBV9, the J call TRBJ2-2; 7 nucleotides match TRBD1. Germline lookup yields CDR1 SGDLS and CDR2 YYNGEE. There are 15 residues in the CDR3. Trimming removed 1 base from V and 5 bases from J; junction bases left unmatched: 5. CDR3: CASSVTGELTGELFF. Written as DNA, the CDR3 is TGTGCCAGCAGCGTAACAGGGGAACTAACCGGGGAGCTGTTTTTT.

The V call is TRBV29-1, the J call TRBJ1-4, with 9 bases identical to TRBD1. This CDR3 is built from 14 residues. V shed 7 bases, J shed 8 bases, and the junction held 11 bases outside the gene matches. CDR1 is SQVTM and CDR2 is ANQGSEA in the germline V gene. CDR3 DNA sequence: TGCAGCGATAGCCGGGACAGGGCATCCGAAAAACTGTTTTTT. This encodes CSDSRDRASEKLFF.

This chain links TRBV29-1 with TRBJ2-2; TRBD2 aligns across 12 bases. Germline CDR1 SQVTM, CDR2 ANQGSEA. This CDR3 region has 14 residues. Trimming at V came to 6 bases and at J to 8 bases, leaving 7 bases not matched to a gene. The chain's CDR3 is CSVTSGSKGGELFF. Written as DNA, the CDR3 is TGCAGCGTGACTAGCGGGAGTAAAGGGGGGGAGCTGTTTTTT.

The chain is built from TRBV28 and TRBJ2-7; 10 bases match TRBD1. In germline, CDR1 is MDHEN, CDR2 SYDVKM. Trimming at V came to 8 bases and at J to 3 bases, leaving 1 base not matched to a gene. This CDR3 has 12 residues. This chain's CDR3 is CASRDRGYEQYF. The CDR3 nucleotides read TGTGCCAGCCGGGACAGGGGCTACGAGCAGTACTTC.

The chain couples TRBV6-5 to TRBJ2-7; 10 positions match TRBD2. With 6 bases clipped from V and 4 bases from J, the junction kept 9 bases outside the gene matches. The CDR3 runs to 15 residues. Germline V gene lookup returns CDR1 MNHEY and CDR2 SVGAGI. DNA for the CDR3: TGTGCCAGCAGCCACAGGAGCGGGAGGGCTTACGAGCAGTACTTC. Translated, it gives CASSHRSGRAYEQYF.

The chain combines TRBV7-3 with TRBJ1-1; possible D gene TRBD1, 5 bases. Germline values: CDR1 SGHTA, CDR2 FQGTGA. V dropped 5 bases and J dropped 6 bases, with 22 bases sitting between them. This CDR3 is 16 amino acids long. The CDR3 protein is CASSPHSGGTGSEAFF. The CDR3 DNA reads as TGTGCCAGCAGCCCACACTCCGGCGGGACGGGTTCTGAAGCTTTCTTT. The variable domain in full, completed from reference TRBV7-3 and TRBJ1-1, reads GAGVSQTPSNKVTEKGKYVELRCDPISGHTALYWYRQSLGQGPEFLIYFQGTGAADDSGLPNDRFFAVRPEGSVSTLKIQRTERGDSAVYLCASSPHSGGTGSEAFFGQGTRLTVV.

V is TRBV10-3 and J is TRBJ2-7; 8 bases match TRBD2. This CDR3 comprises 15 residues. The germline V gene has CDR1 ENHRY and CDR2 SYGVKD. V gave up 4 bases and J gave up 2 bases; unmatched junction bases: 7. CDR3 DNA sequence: TGTGCCATCAGTGGAAGCGGGAGAGGTCCCTACGAGCAGTACTTC. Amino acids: CAISGSGRGPYEQYF.

The CDR3 DNA reads TGTGCCATCAGTGAACAAGCCCCCGGGACAGAGGTGAGTTCCTCCTACAATGAGCAGTTCTTC. Translating gives CAISEQAPGTEVSSSYNEQFF. The chain carries TRBV10-3 and TRBJ2-1, with 7 bases identical to TRBD1. The CDR3 spans 21 residues. Trimming cost V 3 bases and J 0 bases; bases outside gene matches: 20. Germline assignment: CDR1 ENHRY and CDR2 SYGVKD.